The 20 T cell receptor beta chains presented below share a single source sample, sequenced in a study. TCRdb independently ran MiXCR on the 5' RACE reads; one entry per CDR3 protein. In the table there are tens of thousands of distinct CDR3 sequences, about 26% of which are singletons. The sequencing sample was made of naive CD4+ T cells sorted from a lymph node. Described subset: naive CD4+ T cells, CD4+CD45RA+CD25-. Source of these receptors: a female donor with breast cancer.

This clonotype was found a few times. The CDR3 here is CASSVGPGLAGGLSYNEQFF. CDR3 DNA: TGTGCCAGCAGCGTGGGTCCGGGACTAGCGGGAGGGCTCTCCTACAATGAGCAGTTCTTC. This sequence joins TRBV9 and TRBJ2-1, with 16 positions matching TRBD2. Germline lookup yields CDR1 SGDLS and CDR2 YYNGEE. This CDR3 comprises 20 residues. After removal of 2 bases from V and 0 bases from J, the junction contained 8 bases not matched to a gene. Looking up the rest from reference TRBV9 and TRBJ2-1 gives the full variable domain: DSGVTQTPKHLITATGQRVTLRCSPRSGDLSVYWYQQSLDQGLQFLIQYYNGEERAKGNILERFSAQQFPDLHSELNLSSLELGDSALYFCASSVGPGLAGGLSYNEQFFGPGTRLTVL.

This clonotype was recorded many times. The genes are TRBV6-6 and TRBJ1-1, with D possibly TRBD1 on 6 matching bases. The CDR3 has 14 residues. Germline V gene data show CDR1 as MNHNY and CDR2 as SVGAGI (reference sequence). The V and J ends lost 7 bases and 3 bases respectively, with 15 bases between them. The CDR3: CASKTGVEYTEAFF. The CDR3 DNA reads as TGTGCCAGCAAGACAGGTGTCGAATACACTGAAGCTTTCTTT.

This chain links TRBV14 with TRBJ1-2; D is unresolved. From germline, CDR1 is SGHDN and CDR2 FVKESK. The CDR3 is made up of 13 amino acids. The V and J ends lost 5 bases and 8 bases respectively, with 15 bases between them. The CDR3 bases are TGTGCCAGCAGCTTCGCCGGGAATCTCGGCTACACCTTC. Its protein is CASSFAGNLGYTF.

This clonotype was seen a few times. The gene calls are TRBV12-3 or TRBV12-4 and TRBJ1-5; D is possibly TRBD1 (6 bases). Between the trimmed V and J ends, which lost 4 bases and 5 bases, there was a span of 12 bases. This CDR3 comprises 14 residues. This CDR3 reads CASSSQGIHQPQHF. The CDR3 DNA reads TGTGCCAGCAGTTCACAGGGTATCCATCAGCCCCAGCATTTT.

The chain recombines TRBV12-3 or TRBV12-4 with TRBJ2-2, with D possibly TRBD1 on 7 matching bases. V dropped 8 bases and J dropped 5 bases, with 18 bases sitting between them. The CDR3 totals 15 residues. CDR3 sequence: CASSPRAGGTGELFF. CDR3 nucleotides: TGTGCCAGCTCTCCCCGGGCAGGGGGGACCGGGGAGCTGTTTTTT.

Regarding this clonotype: A read error may produce the germline difference seen at one junction end. The chain links TRBV7-2 to TRBJ2-5; TRBD2 matches 9 bases. Germline lookup yields CDR1 SGHTA and CDR2 FQGNSA. The CDR3 totals 12 residues. The CDR3 spells CASSLATGLARF. For the CDR3, the DNA is TGTGCCAGCAGCTTAGCGACTGGACTAGCGAGATTC. The full variable domain, with the rest looked up from reference TRBV7-2 and TRBJ2-5, is GAGVSQSPSNKVTEKGKDVELRCDPISGHTALYWYRQSLGQGLEFLIYFQGNSAPDKSGLPSDRFSAERTGGSVSTLTIQRTQQEDSAVYLCASSLATGLARFGPGTRLLVL.

This chain joins TRBV6-5 and TRBJ2-1; tentatively, D is TRBD1 (7 bases). Between the trimmed V and J ends, which lost 0 bases and 10 bases, there was a span of 28 bases. Germline V gene data show CDR1 as MNHEY and CDR2 as SVGAGI. This CDR3 contains 19 residues. The DNA for the CDR3 is TGTGCCAGCAGTTACTCTCCGCTGCCAGGGGGGCTTGGATTACGCGAGCAGTTCTTC. Translation: CASSYSPLPGGLGLREQFF.

Sample share makes this clonotype medium-sized. This chain joins TRBV27 and TRBJ1-4; D may be TRBD1 (5 bases). From germline, CDR1 is MNHEY and CDR2 SMNVEV (reference sequence). The V gene lost 6 bases and the J gene lost 8 bases, with 25 bases spanning the gap. The CDR3 extends over 17 amino acids. The CDR3 protein is CASSLLRPSGGGEKLFF. The DNA of the CDR3 is TGTGCCAGCAGCCTACTCCGCCCTTCGGGGGGAGGAGAAAAACTGTTTTTT.

The gene calls are TRBV4-1 and TRBJ2-2; D is unresolved. CDR3 length equals 15 residues. Germline V lookup: CDR1 MGHRA, CDR2 YSYEKL. V dropped 2 bases and J dropped 7 bases, with 14 bases sitting between them. CDR3 coding DNA: TGCGCCAGCAGCCAAACGTTGGGTTTTGGCGGGGAGCTGTTTTTT. Protein sequence: CASSQTLGFGGELFF.

This chain links TRBV27 with TRBJ2-1; 13 positions match TRBD2. Germline V CDR1 and CDR2: MNHEY, SMNVEV (reference sequence). Losses at the gene ends were 3 bases for V and 1 base for J; bases not matched to a gene: 6. The CDR3 spans 18 residues. Here the CDR3 reads CASSFRGLAGPSYNEQFF. CDR3 coding DNA: TGTGCCAGCAGTTTCCGGGGACTAGCGGGGCCATCCTACAATGAGCAGTTCTTC.

This clonotype was detected a few times. The chain employs TRBV6-2 or TRBV6-3 and TRBJ2-2, with D maybe TRBD1 (6 bases). Trimming removed 0 bases from V and 0 bases from J, with 8 bases in between. The CDR3 spans 16 residues. Germline assignment: CDR1 MNHEY and CDR2 SVGEGT. The CDR3 region has the DNA TGTGCCAGCAGTTACTCGACAGGAGCGAACACCGGGGAGCTGTTTTTT. Translating gives CASSYSTGANTGELFF.

This chain links TRBV27 with TRBJ2-1; D is tentatively TRBD1 or TRBD2 (5 bases each). Germline loops: CDR1 MNHEY, CDR2 SMNVEV (reference sequence). CDR3 length: 17 amino acids. The V end lost 8 bases, the J end lost 5 bases, and 25 bases lay between the germline ends. This chain's CDR3 is CASSLNRGLRFNNEQFF. As DNA, the CDR3 is TGTGCCAGCTCCCTAAACCGGGGCCTACGCTTTAACAATGAGCAGTTCTTC.

The rearrangement joins TRBV12-3 or TRBV12-4 to TRBJ2-1; TRBD1 aligns across 8 bases. The trim removed 6 bases at V and 4 bases at J, leaving 2 bases unmatched. This CDR3 contains 13 residues. This CDR3 reads CASSGTGYNEQFF. For the CDR3, the DNA is TGTGCCAGCAGCGGGACAGGTTACAATGAGCAGTTCTTC.

This clonotype was recorded at least ten times. J is TRBJ1-4 and V is TRBV5-1, with TRBD1 matching 11 bases. The V gene end was trimmed by 4 bases and the J gene end by 7 bases; junction bases not matched to a gene: 3. The CDR3 consists of 14 residues. The germline gives CDR1 SGHRS, CDR2 YFSETQ. DNA for the CDR3: TGCGCCAGCAGCCCGGGGACAGGGGGTGAAAAACTGTTTTTT. This codes for CASSPGTGGEKLFF. Full variable domain (outside the CDR3, taken from reference TRBV5-1 and TRBJ1-4): KAGVTQTPRYLIKTRGQQVTLSCSPISGHRSVSWYQQTPGQGLQFLFEYFSETQRNKGNFPGRFSGRQFSNSRSEMNVSTLELGDSALYLCASSPGTGGEKLFFGSGTQLSVL.

The V and J genes are TRBV4-3 and TRBJ2-7; D is perhaps TRBD1 (6 bases). The CDR3 spans 15 residues. The germline V and J ends were trimmed by 1 base and 5 bases, with 15 bases remaining between them. The germline V gene encodes CDR1 LGHNA and CDR2 YSLEER. The CDR3 loop reads CASSQVNGQGHEQYF. For the CDR3, the DNA is TGCGCCAGCAGCCAAGTCAACGGGCAGGGGCACGAGCAGTACTTC.

This clonotype appeared many times. The rearrangement links TRBV5-1 to TRBJ2-7; TRBD1 matches 11 bases. This CDR3 region has 15 residues. The J segment lost 8 bases and the V segment lost 4 bases, leaving 11 bases of the junction unmatched. Looked up from germline, CDR1 is SGHRS and CDR2 is YFSETQ. The CDR3 loop reads CASSPGQGVESQQYF. CDR3 bases: TGCGCCAGCAGCCCGGGACAGGGGGTCGAATCTCAGCAGTACTTC.

This clonotype has at least ten counts. V and J are TRBV7-9 and TRBJ2-4, with a weak D call TRBD1 (6 bases). This CDR3 region has 20 residues. Germline V gene lookup returns CDR1 SEHNR and CDR2 FQNEAQ (reference sequence). The V end lost 1 base, the J end lost 4 bases, and 26 bases lay between the germline ends. This chain's CDR3 is CASSLEVWGPGSKWKNIQYF. The DNA of the CDR3 is TGTGCCAGCAGCTTAGAGGTCTGGGGGCCGGGCTCCAAATGGAAAAACATTCAGTACTTC.

The chain has TRBV5-1 and TRBJ2-1, with 12 bases aligning to TRBD2. Germline V gives CDR1 SGHRS, CDR2 YFSETQ. V trimming: 3 bases; J trimming: 7 bases; junction bases outside the gene matches: 8. CDR3 length: 16 amino acids. The CDR3 DNA reads TGCGCCAGCAGCTCGTCCCCCCTAGCGGGAGGGAATGAGCAGTTCTTC. This gives the protein CASSSSPLAGGNEQFF. The full variable domain, completed using reference TRBV5-1 and TRBJ2-1, is KAGVTQTPRYLIKTRGQQVTLSCSPISGHRSVSWYQQTPGQGLQFLFEYFSETQRNKGNFPGRFSGRQFSNSRSEMNVSTLELGDSALYLCASSSSPLAGGNEQFFGPGTRLTVL.

This clonotype was seen only once. The junction departs from germline at one end; a sequencing error may be responsible. J is TRBJ2-2 and V is TRBV7-9, with 12 positions matching TRBD2. The CDR3 consists of 16 residues. Germline CDR1 is SEHNR and CDR2 is FQNEAQ (reference sequence). The CDR3, as DNA: TGTGCCAGCAGCTCTAGCGGGAGGGCCATTGCCGGGGGGCTGTTTTTT. Amino acids: CASSSSGRAIAGGLFF.

This clonotype occurred many times. The gene calls are TRBV5-1 and TRBJ2-4, with 7 bases identical to TRBD2. CDR1 is SGHRS and CDR2 is YFSETQ in the germline V gene. The CDR3 has 15 amino acids. Unmatched junction bases numbered 11, after V lost 0 bases and J lost 11 bases. In DNA, the CDR3 is TGCGCCAGCAGCTTGGGGGAGGGAGGATTGGCGTTTCAGTACTTC. Residues: CASSLGEGGLAFQYF.